These 19 T cell receptor beta chains share one sample of origin, sequenced in a study of shared clonotypes between healthy human individuals. The table came from immunoSEQ multiplex PCR; TCRdb's copy has only in-frame clones and leaves some out. The table has some 2.1 million clones, about 95% seen once. Sequences were obtained from naive CD4+ T cells sorted from blood. Subset here: CD45RA+ positively selected. Every receptor here comes from a young man in good health.

J is TRBJ2-7 and V is TRBV7-3, with no clear D. The V gene lost 2 bases and the J gene lost 11 bases, with 10 bases spanning the gap. The CDR3 has 11 residues. The germline CDR1 and CDR2 sequences are SGHTA and FQGTGA. DNA of the CDR3: TGTGCCAGCAGCTTATCGGGTAGGAAGTACTTC. The encoded protein is CASSLSGRKYF.

Of note for this clone: Within the sample, other DNA sequences also encode this same CDR3. The V gene is TRBV4-3, the J gene TRBJ2-7; D gene unclear. Per germline, CDR1 LGHNA and CDR2 YSLEER. This CDR3 region has 14 residues. V was clipped by 1 base and J by 2 bases, with 9 bases between them. The CDR3 loop reads CASSQVAGTYEQYF. The CDR3 DNA sequence: TGCGCCAGCAGCCAAGTCGCCGGAACCTACGAGCAGTACTTC.

V gene TRBV9 combines with J gene TRBJ1-2; D ambiguous. The germline V gene encodes CDR1 SGDLS and CDR2 YYNGEE. Trimming pared 2 bases from V and 7 bases from J, leaving 12 bases between. The CDR3 extends over 13 amino acids. The CDR3 is CASSVDLFGGYTF. In DNA form, the CDR3 reads TGTGCCAGCAGCGTCGACCTGTTCGGTGGCTACACCTTC.

The chain employs TRBV4-2 and TRBJ2-5, with D tentatively TRBD1 (6 bases). The V end lost 4 bases, the J end lost 0 bases, and 21 bases lay between the germline ends. From germline, CDR1 is LGHNA and CDR2 YNFKEQ. The CDR3 is made up of 18 amino acids. In DNA form, the CDR3 reads TGTGCCAGCAGCCGTTCTCCCCTGGGGGCAGGGTACCAAGAGACCCAGTACTTC. Its translation is CASSRSPLGAGYQETQYF.

The gene calls are TRBV9 and TRBJ2-7; 7 bases are shared with TRBD1. Germline loops: CDR1 SGDLS, CDR2 YYNGEE. CDR3 length: 14 amino acids. V was clipped by 4 bases and J by 5 bases; unmatched bases: 9. The CDR3 loop is CASSPETGIDEQYF. The DNA for the CDR3 is TGTGCCAGCAGCCCTGAGACAGGGATCGACGAGCAGTACTTC.

This rearrangement joins TRBV11-2 to TRBJ1-2; D is unclear. Per the germline V gene, CDR1 is SGHAT and CDR2 is FQNNGV. The CDR3 contains 16 residues. The V and J ends lost 1 base and 5 bases respectively, with 17 bases between them. CDR3 sequence (DNA): TGTGCCAGCAGCTTAGTTTCCGGCAGCTTCACGTATGGCTACACCTTC. This sequence encodes CASSLVSGSFTYGYTF.

The CDR3 region is CASGLGSNQPQHF. The CDR3 DNA follows: TGTGCCAGCGGACTCGGTAGCAATCAGCCCCAGCATTTT. The chain uses TRBV7-2 and TRBJ1-5; no definite D call. Trimming pared 8 bases from V and 0 bases from J, leaving 8 bases between. This CDR3 is built from 13 residues. CDR1 is SGHTA, CDR2 FQGNSA, per germline.

This chain links TRBV4-3 with TRBJ2-1, with TRBD1 matching over 8 bases. Trimming at V came to 1 base and at J to 6 bases, leaving 5 bases not matched to a gene. The CDR3 is 15 residues long. Germline V gene lookup returns CDR1 LGHNA and CDR2 YSLEER. CDR3 loop: CASSQAATGANEQFF. In nucleotides, the CDR3 is TGCGCCAGCAGCCAAGCCGCGACAGGGGCCAATGAGCAGTTCTTC.

This chain links TRBV7-2 with TRBJ1-1, with D tentatively TRBD1 (5 bases). The V gene lost 1 base and the J gene lost 3 bases, with 15 bases spanning the gap. In germline, CDR1 is SGHTA, CDR2 FQGNSA. The CDR3 length is 16 residues. The CDR3 spells CASSLGQGVVYTEAFF. The DNA for the CDR3 is TGTGCCAGCAGCTTAGGCCAGGGAGTAGTGTACACTGAAGCTTTCTTT.

The chain uses TRBV6-5 and TRBJ1-6; D is uncertain. With 7 bases removed from V and 6 bases from J, the gap between germline ends came to 10 bases. CDR3 size: 13 residues. Per the germline V gene, CDR1 is MNHEY and CDR2 is SVGAGI. The CDR3 sequence is CASKRGSNSPLHF. The DNA for the CDR3 is TGTGCCAGCAAACGGGGAAGTAATTCACCCCTCCACTTT.

The gene calls are TRBV5-1 and TRBJ1-6; 8 bases agree with TRBD1. Germline V CDR1 and CDR2: SGHRS, YFSETQ. The CDR3 runs 14 residues. V lost 4 bases, J lost 9 bases, and 6 bases stayed unmatched. Written as DNA, the CDR3 is TGCGCCAGCAGCGAGGGACAGGTCGGTTCACCCCTCCACTTT. It translates to CASSEGQVGSPLHF.

This rearrangement joins TRBV11-3 to TRBJ2-2, with a possible D match to TRBD2 (6 bases). In germline, CDR1 is SGHNT, CDR2 YENEEA. Trimming took off 5 bases at V and 1 base at J, with 8 bases between the two ends. The CDR3 extends over 14 amino acids. CDR3 residues: CASSPGENTGELFF. CDR3 nucleotide sequence: TGTGCCAGCAGCCCGGGGGAGAACACCGGGGAGCTGTTTTTT.

V is TRBV5-1 and J is TRBJ1-4; no clear D gene. V gave up 3 bases and J gave up 3 bases, with 15 bases separating them. The CDR3 has 16 amino acids. Germline V gene data show CDR1 as SGHRS and CDR2 as YFSETQ. CDR3 loop: CASSSGGLPSNEKLFF. CDR3 DNA: TGCGCCAGCAGCTCGGGTGGCCTTCCCTCTAATGAAAAACTGTTTTTT. Using reference TRBV5-1 and TRBJ1-4 for the parts outside the CDR3, the full variable domain is KAGVTQTPRYLIKTRGQQVTLSCSPISGHRSVSWYQQTPGQGLQFLFEYFSETQRNKGNFPGRFSGRQFSNSRSEMNVSTLELGDSALYLCASSSGGLPSNEKLFFGSGTQLSVL.

This clone is a singleton in its sample. The chain has TRBV28 and TRBJ2-7, with D hard to call. The length of the CDR3 is 14 residues. CDR1 is MDHEN, CDR2 SYDVKM, per germline. V was trimmed by 8 bases and J by 2 bases, leaving 16 bases between them. In DNA, the CDR3 is TGTGCCAGCCATTCTAGTCGGCAACCCTACGAGCAGTACTTC. Its protein product is CASHSSRQPYEQYF. Together with reference TRBV28 and TRBJ2-7, the CDR3 gives the full variable domain: DVKVTQSSRYLVKRTGEKVFLECVQDMDHENMFWYRQDPGLGLRLIYFSYDVKMKEKGDIPEGYSVSREKKERFSLILESASTNQTSMYLCASHSSRQPYEQYFGPGTRLTVT.

V gene TRBV9 combines with J gene TRBJ2-5; perhaps TRBD2 as D (7 bases). The V end lost 4 bases, the J end lost 7 bases, and 23 bases lay between the germline ends. CDR3 length: 16 amino acids. The germline V gene has CDR1 SGDLS and CDR2 YYNGEE. As DNA, the CDR3 is TGTGCCAGCAGCAATCGAGCGGGGACATCCTCCGGGACCCAGTACTTC. As protein: CASSNRAGTSSGTQYF.

With regard to this clone: This may arise from a read error, as a much more abundant clone is one base away. The same CDR3 can be traced to other DNA sequences in this sample. The chain uses TRBV18 and TRBJ2-5; D not certain. The germline CDR1 and CDR2 sequences are KGHSH and LQKENI. Trimming left V 2 bases short and J 2 bases short, with 6 bases between. This CDR3 has 13 residues. The CDR3 coding sequence is TGTGCCAGCTCACCAGTCGGACAAGAGACCCAGTACTTC. Translating it yields CASSPVGQETQYF.

The chain uses TRBV5-1 and TRBJ2-1; TRBD2 aligns across 9 bases. This CDR3 is 15 amino acids long. Per the germline V gene, CDR1 is SGHRS and CDR2 is YFSETQ. The trim removed 4 bases at V and 7 bases at J, leaving 9 bases unmatched. The CDR3 protein is CASSVWTSVGNEQFF. CDR3 nucleotides: TGCGCCAGCAGCGTATGGACTAGCGTAGGGAATGAGCAGTTCTTC.

CDR3 protein: CASSQEEGRYGYTF. The CDR3 nucleotides read TGCGCCAGCAGCCAAGAAGAGGGCAGATATGGCTACACCTTC. The chain employs TRBV4-1 and TRBJ1-2; no clear D. Deletions cut 0 bases from V and 5 bases from J, with 10 bases between. This CDR3 spans 14 amino acids. CDR1 is MGHRA, CDR2 YSYEKL, per germline.

The chain carries TRBV5-6 and TRBJ1-5, with 7 bases fitting TRBD1. Germline V gene data show CDR1 as SGHDT and CDR2 as YYEEEE. This CDR3 contains 16 residues. The junction had 7 bases not matched to a gene; V was cut back by 4 bases and J by 0 bases. In DNA, the CDR3 is TGTGCCAGCAGCCTAGGGACAGATAATAGCAATCAGCCCCAGCATTTT. It encodes CASSLGTDNSNQPQHF.